This T cell receptor beta chain was sequenced for a study of blood T cells in healthy people across ages. This clonotype turned up a few times. The antigen is undetermined. Study-wide results and limits: A strong correlation was seen between TCR beta diversity and naive T cell percentage.

The CDR3 contains 16 residues. Losses at the gene ends were 1 base for V and 8 bases for J; bases not matched to a gene: 10. Samples had at least 7 million PBMCs isolated from them. The use of a sample-barcoded 5' primer and a J-beta primer mix characterized a second PCR of about 6 to 12 cycles. A template-switch adaptor that had 12 random nucleotides put a tag on each cDNA molecule. Each sample provided no less than 2.5 million CDR3-containing paired-end reads. TCRdb processed the 5' RACE reads anew with MiXCR; each CDR3 protein has one entry. The table records roughly 680,000 distinct CDR3 sequences, roughly half of them present only once.

Sequencing was performed on blood. The V gene is TRBV12-3 or TRBV12-4, the J gene TRBJ1-4; TRBD1 aligns across 7 bases. The receptor comes from a woman of 80 years or more in good health. In nucleotides, the CDR3 is TGTGCCAGCAGTTTAGAAGTCAGGGGGTCAGGGGAAAAACTGTTTTTT. It encodes CASSLEVRGSGEKLFF.